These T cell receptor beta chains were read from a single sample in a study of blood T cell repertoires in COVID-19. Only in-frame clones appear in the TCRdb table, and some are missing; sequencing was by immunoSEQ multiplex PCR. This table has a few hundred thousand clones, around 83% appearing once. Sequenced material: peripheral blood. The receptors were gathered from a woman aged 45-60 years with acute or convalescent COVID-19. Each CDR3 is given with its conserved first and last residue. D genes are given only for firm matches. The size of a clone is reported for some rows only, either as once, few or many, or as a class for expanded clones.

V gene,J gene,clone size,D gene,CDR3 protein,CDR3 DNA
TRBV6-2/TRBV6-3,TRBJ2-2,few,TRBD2,CASSYRTSGDTGELFF,TGTGCCAGCAGTTACCGGACTAGCGGGGACACCGGGGAGCTGTTTTTT
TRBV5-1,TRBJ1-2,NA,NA,CASSPGGAYGYTF,TGCGCCAGCAGCCCGGGGGGAGCCTATGGCTACACCTTC
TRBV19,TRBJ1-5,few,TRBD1,CASQTGTGNQPQHF,TGTGCCAGTCAAACCGGGACAGGGAATCAGCCCCAGCATTTT
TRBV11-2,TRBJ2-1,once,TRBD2,CASSSGLAGSGEQFF,TGTGCCAGCAGCTCCGGACTAGCGGGCTCCGGTGAGCAGTTCTTC
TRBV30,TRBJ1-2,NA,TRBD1,CAWDRGTSYGYTF,TGTGCCTGGGACAGGGGAACTTCATATGGCTACACCTTC
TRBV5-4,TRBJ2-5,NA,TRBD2,CASSGFKAGGGRETQYF,TGTGCCAGCAGCGGATTTAAGGCGGGAGGCGGAAGAGAGACCCAGTACTTC
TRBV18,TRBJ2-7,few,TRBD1,CASSPPGQGIQYF,TGTGCCAGCTCACCACCGGGACAGGGGATCCAGTACTTC
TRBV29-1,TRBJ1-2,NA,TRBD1,CSVEGTGGAGYGYTF,TGCAGCGTTGAAGGGACAGGGGGCGCCGGCTATGGCTACACCTTC
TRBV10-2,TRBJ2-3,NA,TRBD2,CASSPSGPTDTQYF,TGCGCCAGCAGTCCTAGCGGACCCACAGATACGCAGTATTTT
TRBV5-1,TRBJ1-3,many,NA,CASDPTGSGNTIYF,TGCGCCAGCGACCCTACAGGGTCTGGAAACACCATATATTTT
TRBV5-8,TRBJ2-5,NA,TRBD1,CASSVGRTGQETQYF,TGTGCCAGCAGCGTGGGTCGGACAGGACAAGAGACCCAGTACTTC
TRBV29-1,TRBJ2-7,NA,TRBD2,CSVTATSGTYEQYF,TGCAGCGTGACCGCGACTAGCGGGACCTACGAGCAGTACTTC
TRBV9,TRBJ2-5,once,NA,CASSVLAGVSETQYF,TGTGCCAGCAGCGTACTGGCAGGGGTTTCGGAGACCCAGTACTTC
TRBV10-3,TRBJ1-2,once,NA,CAISGGGGTDYGYTF,TGTGCCATCAGTGGAGGGGGGGGCACCGACTATGGCTACACCTTC
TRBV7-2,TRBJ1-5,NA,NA,CASSIYRSNQPQHF,TGTGCCAGCAGCATCTATAGATCAAATCAGCCCCAGCATTTT
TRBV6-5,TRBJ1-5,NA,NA,CASSWNYNQPQHF,TGTGCCAGCAGTTGGAACTACAATCAGCCCCAGCATTTT
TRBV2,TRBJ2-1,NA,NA,CASSEQDPSYNEQFF,TGTGCCAGCAGTGAACAGGATCCATCCTACAATGAGCAGTTCTTC
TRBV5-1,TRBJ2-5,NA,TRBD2,CASSIHSGGFETQYF,TGCGCCAGCAGCATCCATAGCGGGGGATTCGAGACCCAGTACTTC
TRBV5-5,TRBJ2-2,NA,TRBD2,CASSLTSPGLAGTNTGELFF,TGTGCCAGCAGCCTAACCTCACCGGGACTAGCGGGGACGAACACCGGGGAGCTGTTTTTT
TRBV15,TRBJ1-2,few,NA,CATSRGGGGGNYGYTF,TGTGCCACCAGCAGAGGTGGAGGGGGGGGGAACTATGGCTACACCTTC
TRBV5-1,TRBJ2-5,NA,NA,CASSPDGGETQYF,TGCGCCAGCAGCCCGGACGGGGGAGAGACCCAGTACTTC
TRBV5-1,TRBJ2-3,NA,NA,CASSLTRTDTQYF,TGCGCCAGCAGCTTGACGAGAACAGATACGCAGTATTTT
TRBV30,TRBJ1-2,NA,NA,CARRKNREGGYTF,TGTGCCCGGAGAAAAAACCGGGAAGGGGGCTACACCTTC
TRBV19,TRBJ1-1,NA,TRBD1,CASTHLTGGRRNTEAFF,TGTGCCAGTACCCACCTGACAGGGGGCAGGAGGAACACTGAAGCTTTCTTT
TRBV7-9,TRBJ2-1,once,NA,CASSPLPGSYNEQFF,TGTGCCAGCAGCCCCCTACCGGGGTCCTACAATGAGCAGTTCTTC
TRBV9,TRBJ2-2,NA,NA,CASSVSIPGELFF,TGTGCCAGCAGCGTATCAATCCCCGGGGAGCTGTTTTTT
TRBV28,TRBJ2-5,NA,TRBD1,CASRSTGGQETQYF,TGTGCCAGCAGATCGACAGGGGGTCAAGAGACCCAGTACTTC
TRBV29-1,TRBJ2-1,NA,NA,CSVDGKARFF,TGCAGCGTGGACGGGAAGGCTCGGTTCTTC
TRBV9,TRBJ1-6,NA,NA,CASSAPQGNNSPLHF,TGTGCCAGCAGCGCCCCACAGGGTAACAATTCACCCCTCCACTTT
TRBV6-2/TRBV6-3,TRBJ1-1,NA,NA,CASRYIDGRETEAFF,TGTGCCAGCAGATACATAGACGGGAGGGAAACTGAAGCTTTCTTT
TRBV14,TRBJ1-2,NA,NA,CASSSNRGGPYGYTF,TGTGCCAGCAGCTCGAATAGAGGGGGACCTTATGGCTACACCTTC
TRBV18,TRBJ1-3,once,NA,CASSPRTAAGNTIYF,TGTGCCAGCTCACCCAGAACTGCGGCTGGAAACACCATATATTTT
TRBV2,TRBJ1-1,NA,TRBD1,CASSADRSEAFF,TGTGCCAGCAGTGCGGACAGGTCTGAAGCTTTCTTT
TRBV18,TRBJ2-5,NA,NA,CASSPARGKETQYF,TGTGCCAGCTCACCCGCACGGGGTAAAGAGACCCAGTACTTC
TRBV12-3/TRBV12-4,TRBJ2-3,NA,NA,CASSFADTQYF,TGTGCCAGCAGTTTCGCAGATACGCAGTATTTT
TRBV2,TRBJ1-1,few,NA,CASSYSRGSSEAFF,TGTGCCAGCAGTTACTCTCGAGGTAGCTCTGAAGCTTTCTTT
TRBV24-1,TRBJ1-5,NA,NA,CATSAGSYSNQPQHF,TGTGCCACCAGTGCAGGGTCTTATAGCAATCAGCCCCAGCATTTT
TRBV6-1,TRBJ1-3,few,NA,CASSEAGWSGNTIYF,TGTGCCAGCAGTGAAGCGGGCTGGTCAGGAAACACCATATATTTT
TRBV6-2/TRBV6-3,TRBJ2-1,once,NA,CASSYIQGGVEQFF,TGTGCCAGCAGTTATATACAGGGGGGGGTTGAGCAGTTCTTC
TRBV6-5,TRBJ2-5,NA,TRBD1,CASSPGTGRETQYF,TGTGCCAGCAGCCCCGGGACAGGGAGAGAGACCCAGTACTTC
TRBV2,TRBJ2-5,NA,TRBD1,CASSDLRGRSETQYF,TGTGCCAGCAGTGACCTAAGGGGGCGGTCGGAGACCCAGTACTTC
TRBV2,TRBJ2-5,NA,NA,CASSESRQAETQYF,TGTGCCAGCAGTGAAAGTAGGCAGGCGGAGACCCAGTACTTC
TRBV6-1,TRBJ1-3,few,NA,CASSEILRGRESSGNTIYF,TGTGCCAGCAGTGAAATTCTTCGGGGGCGGGAGAGCTCTGGAAACACCATATATTTT
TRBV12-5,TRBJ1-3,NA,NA,CASGTGLTGNTIYF,TGTGCTAGTGGGACGGGACTTACTGGAAACACCATATATTTT
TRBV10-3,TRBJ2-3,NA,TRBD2,CAISEIAGGSSTDTQYF,TGTGCCATCAGTGAGATAGCGGGGGGATCTAGCACAGATACGCAGTATTTT
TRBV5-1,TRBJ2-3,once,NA,CASSLQDFDTDTQYF,TGCGCCAGCAGCTTGCAAGACTTCGACACAGATACGCAGTATTTT
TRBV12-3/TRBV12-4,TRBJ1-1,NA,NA,CASSPSTDEAFF,TGTGCCAGCAGTCCCTCGACAGACGAAGCTTTCTTT
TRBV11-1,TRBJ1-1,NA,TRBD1,CASSLDRGSEAFF,TGTGCCAGCAGCCTGGACAGGGGATCTGAAGCTTTCTTT
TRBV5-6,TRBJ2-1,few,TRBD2,CASSSPLLAGGRNEQFF,TGTGCCAGCAGCTCTCCCTTACTAGCGGGGGGGCGCAATGAGCAGTTCTTC
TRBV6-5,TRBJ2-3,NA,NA,CASSSDLTDTQYF,TGTGCCAGCAGTTCAGACTTGACAGATACGCAGTATTTT